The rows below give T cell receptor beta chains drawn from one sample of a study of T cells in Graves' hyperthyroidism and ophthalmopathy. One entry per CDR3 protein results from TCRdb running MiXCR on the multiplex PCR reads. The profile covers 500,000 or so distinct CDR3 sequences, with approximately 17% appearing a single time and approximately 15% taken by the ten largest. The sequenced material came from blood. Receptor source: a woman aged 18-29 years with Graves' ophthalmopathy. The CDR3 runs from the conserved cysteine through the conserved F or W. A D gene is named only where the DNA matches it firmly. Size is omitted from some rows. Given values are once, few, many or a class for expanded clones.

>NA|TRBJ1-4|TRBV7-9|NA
CASSVTQDPNEKLFF
TGTGCCAGCAGTGTTACCCAGGATCCAAATGAAAAACTGTTTTTT
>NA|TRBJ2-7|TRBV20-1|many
CSGGDMGYEQYF
TGCAGTGGCGGAGACATGGGCTACGAGCAGTACTTC
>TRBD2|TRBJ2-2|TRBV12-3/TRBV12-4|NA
CASSSASGSPLNTGELFF
TGTGCCAGCAGTTCAGCTAGCGGGAGTCCCTTGAACACCGGGGAGCTGTTTTTT
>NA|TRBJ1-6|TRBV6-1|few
CASSEEEAENYNSPLHF
TGTGCCAGCAGTGAAGAGGAGGCAGAGAATTATAATTCACCCCTCCACTTT
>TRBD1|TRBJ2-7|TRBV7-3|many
CASSDDRDHEQYF
TGTGCCAGCAGCGACGACAGGGATCACGAGCAGTACTTC
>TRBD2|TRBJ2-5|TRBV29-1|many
CSVYGLAGVETQYF
TGCAGCGTCTACGGACTAGCGGGAGTAGAGACCCAGTACTTC
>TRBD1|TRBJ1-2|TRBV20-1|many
CSATPTGAGGYTF
TGCAGTGCTACCCCGACAGGGGCGGGGGGCTACACCTTC
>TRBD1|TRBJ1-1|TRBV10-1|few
CASSEGQENTEAFF
TGCGCCAGCAGTGAGGGACAGGAGAACACTGAAGCTTTCTTT
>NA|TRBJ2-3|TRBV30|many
CAWSLGGDTQYF
TGTGCCTGGAGTTTAGGTGGAGATACGCAGTATTTT
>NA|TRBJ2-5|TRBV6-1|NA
CASSSTVGGRGETQYF
TGTGCCAGCAGTAGTACCGTGGGGGGCCGAGGAGAGACCCAGTACTTC
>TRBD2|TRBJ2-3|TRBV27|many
CASSLVLAGGGDTQYF
TGTGCCAGCAGTTTAGTTCTAGCGGGGGGGGGAGATACGCAGTATTTT